This T cell receptor (beta chain) was obtained from a study of post-analysis software for immune sequencing data (dated by TCRdb to the mid-2010s). Regarding the research as a whole: Recorded disease courses included relapsing-remitting, secondary progressive and progressive-relapsing multiple sclerosis, with some patients lacking subtype annotation. The multiple sclerosis patient repertoires were compared with about a dozen previously published healthy control repertoires from donors aged about 6 to 28 years. A subset of samples was prepared in parallel using single-end sample barcoding, then pooled and co-amplified after Illumina adapter ligation.

Between the V and J ends, shortened by 2 bases and 2 bases respectively, the junction contains 16 bases. There are 16 amino acids in the CDR3, from cysteine to phenylalanine inclusive. This entry keeps only the CDR3 DNA: 48 bases, framed from base 1. To demonstrate the VDJtools post-analysis software, the study profiled TCR beta repertoires from the peripheral blood of under 15 young patients with multiple sclerosis. The multiple sclerosis patients were children and adolescents between roughly 6 and 15 years of age. This clonotype was found a few times. Its cognate antigen has yet to be identified. No per-base quality is available; no much larger clone lies one base away. Library creation used PCR. The reads were generated on an Illumina HiSeq 2500. Unique molecular identifiers were incorporated into TCR beta cDNA libraries to reduce PCR and sequencing biases. Per 1 to 10 million input T cells, approximately 500,000 cDNA molecules were obtained, such that each molecule approximated one T cell. Patient libraries were prepared and sequenced with the same protocol used for the earlier healthy control dataset. Samples belonging to the same batch were prepared together, multiplexed and sequenced on a shared HiSeq lane. From the authors' description of their analysis: Raw barcoded reads were processed with MIGEC, and single-read molecular identifier groups were discarded before consensus assembly and CDR3 extraction. Clonotype tables were post-analysed with VDJtools, and diversity was normalized by down-sampling all datasets to the smallest sample size. Repertoire overlap clustering matched CDR3 amino acid but not nucleotide sequences to correct batch-related cross-sample contamination. The public reads were quality trimmed at Q25 with fastp and then assembled into clones with MiXCR by TCRdb, keeping productive beta chains. When rows share a CDR3 protein, they turn into one entry using the most common DNA and genes. These V and J calls are TCRdb output, not the study's own analysis. The sample table holds a few hundred thousand distinct CDR3 sequences, of which around a third were seen once. Jointly, the top ten make up 10% to 15% of the sample.

Results the study describes overall, beyond this receptor: Patients showed significantly higher frequencies than controls for a handful of TRBV segments, among them TRBV5-6, TRBV5-1 and TRBV20-1. The multiple sclerosis patient group was slightly younger than the control group. When samples were clustered directly using the F measure, samples prepared in the same batch co-clustered strongly, which prompted a batch-effect correction. Significantly lower normalized Chao1 diversity was found in multiple sclerosis patients than in controls, suggesting substantial peripheral T-cell clonal expansion.

The specimen sequenced was blood. Recombination joined TRBV12-3 or TRBV12-4 with TRBJ2-7; the D gene is possibly TRBD1 or TRBD2, each agreeing over 5 bases. The sequence was obtained from a girl aged 5-17 years with multiple sclerosis. The CDR3 reads CASSLFWDGEPYEQYF. The bases are TGTGCCAGCAGTTTATTCTGGGACGGGGAGCCCTACGAGCAGTACTTC.